This T cell receptor (beta chain) comes out of a study of shared clonotypes between healthy human individuals. Whole-study context: The plates for each donor numbered three CD4 naive, three CD4 memory, two CD8 naive and one CD8 memory. Findings and caveats of the study: All-four-donor shared clonotypes had higher generation probabilities than non-shared clonotypes did.

The germline V gene encodes CDR1 SNHLY and CDR2 FYNNEI. The CDR3 loop spans 13 amino acids. Germline trimming cut 9 bases from V and 8 bases from J; bases unmatched to any gene: 12. This clone appeared a single time. Antigen specificity is unknown. Sequenced by immunoSEQ multiplex PCR; TCRdb stores in-frame clones only, minus some. The data contain more than 1,200,000 clones, about 98.5% of them singletons. This receptor was identified in a man aged 30-40 years in good health. The chain carries TRBV2 and TRBJ1-2; 7 nucleotides line up with TRBD1. Sequencing was performed on naive CD4+ T cells sorted from blood. Subset specified: CD45RA+ positively selected. The CDR3 protein is CASDREVEEGYTF. In DNA form, the CDR3 reads TGTGCCAGTGACAGGGAAGTAGAGGAAGGCTACACCTTC.